Shown below are 4 T cell receptor beta chains from a single sample sequenced in a study of blood T cell repertoires in COVID-19. Some clones are missing from TCRdb's copy, which holds only in-frame ones; the method was immunoSEQ multiplex PCR. The data hold 68,000 or so clones, with 85% to 90% observed a single time. The sample comprised peripheral blood. The receptors stem from a man aged 45-65 years with active COVID-19.

The V call is TRBV5-5, the J call TRBJ1-5, with TRBD1 matching over 11 bases. V shed 7 bases and J 4 bases; nucleotides not matched to a gene: 7. The germline V gene has CDR1 SGHKS and CDR2 YYEKEE (reference sequence). The CDR3 consists of 15 residues. The chain's CDR3 is CASGRTGGLNQPQHF. CDR3 bases: TGTGCCAGCGGCCGGACAGGGGGCTTGAATCAGCCCCAGCATTTT.

The rearrangement links TRBV5-1 to TRBJ2-7, with D possibly TRBD2 on 6 matching bases. CDR3 length: 14 amino acids. The V end lost 3 bases, the J end lost 6 bases, and 16 bases lay between the germline ends. Germline V CDR1 and CDR2: SGHRS, YFSETQ. In DNA, the CDR3 is TGCGCCAGCAGCTCCTCTTGGGGGGTCTCCGAGCAGTACTTC. As protein: CASSSSWGVSEQYF.

The chain joins TRBV2 to TRBJ2-5, with 11 nucleotides matching TRBD2. V was pared by 4 bases and J by 2 bases, with 3 bases of the junction left unmatched. This CDR3 spans 15 amino acids. The germline gives CDR1 SNHLY, CDR2 FYNNEI. CDR3 coding DNA: TGTGCCAGCAGTGTGGGACTAGCGGCGCAAGAGACCCAGTACTTC. Its translation is CASSVGLAAQETQYF. Combining the CDR3 with reference TRBV2 and TRBJ2-5 gives the whole variable domain EPEVTQTPSHQVTQMGQEVILRCVPISNHLYFYWYRQILGQKVEFLVSFYNNEISEKSEIFDDQFSVERPDGSNFTLKIRSTKLEDSAMYFCASSVGLAAQETQYFGPGTRLLVL.

J is TRBJ1-1 and V is TRBV15; TRBD1 aligns across 7 bases. Per germline, CDR1 LNHNV and CDR2 YYDKDF (reference sequence). J gave up 4 bases and V 1 base, and 12 bases lay outside the gene matches. CDR3 length equals 17 residues. This chain's CDR3 is CATSRGKTTGAVTEAFF. In nucleotides, the CDR3 is TGTGCCACCAGCAGAGGAAAGACTACAGGGGCGGTCACTGAAGCTTTCTTT.